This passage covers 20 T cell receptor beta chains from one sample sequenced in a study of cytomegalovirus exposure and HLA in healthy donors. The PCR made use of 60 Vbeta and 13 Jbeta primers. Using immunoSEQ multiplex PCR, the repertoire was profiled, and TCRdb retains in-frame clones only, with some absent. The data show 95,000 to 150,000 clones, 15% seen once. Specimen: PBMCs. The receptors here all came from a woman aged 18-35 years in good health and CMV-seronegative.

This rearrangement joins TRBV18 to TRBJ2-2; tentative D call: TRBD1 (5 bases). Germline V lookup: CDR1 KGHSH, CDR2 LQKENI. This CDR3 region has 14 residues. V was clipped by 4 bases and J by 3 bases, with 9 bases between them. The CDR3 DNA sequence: TGTGCCAGCTCACAGATAGGGGACACCGGGGAGCTGTTTTTT. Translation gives CASSQIGDTGELFF.

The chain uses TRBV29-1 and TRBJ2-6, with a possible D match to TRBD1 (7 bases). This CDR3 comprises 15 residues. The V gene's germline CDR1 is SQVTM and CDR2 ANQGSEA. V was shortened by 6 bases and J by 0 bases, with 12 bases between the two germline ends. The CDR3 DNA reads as TGCAGCGTCGGGGGACAGCCCTCTGGGGCCAACGTCCTGACTTTC. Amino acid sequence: CSVGGQPSGANVLTF.

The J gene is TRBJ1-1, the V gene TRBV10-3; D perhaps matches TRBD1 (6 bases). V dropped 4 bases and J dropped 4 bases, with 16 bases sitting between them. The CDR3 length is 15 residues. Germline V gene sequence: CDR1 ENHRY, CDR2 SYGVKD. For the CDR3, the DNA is TGTGCCATCAGTGGAATGGGGGCTTTCAGCACTGAAGCTTTCTTT. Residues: CAISGMGAFSTEAFF.

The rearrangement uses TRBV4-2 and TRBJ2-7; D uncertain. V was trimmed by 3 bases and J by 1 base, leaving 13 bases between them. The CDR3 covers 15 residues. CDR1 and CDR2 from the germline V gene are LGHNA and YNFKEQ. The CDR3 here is CASSQSAGLSYEQYF. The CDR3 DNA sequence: TGTGCCAGCAGCCAGTCTGCTGGGCTGTCCTACGAGCAGTACTTC.

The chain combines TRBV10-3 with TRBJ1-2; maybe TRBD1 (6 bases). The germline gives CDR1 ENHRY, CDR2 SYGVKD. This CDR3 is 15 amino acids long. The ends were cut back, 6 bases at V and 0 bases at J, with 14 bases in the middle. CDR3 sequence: CAIRDSTPANYGYTF. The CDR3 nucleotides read TGTGCCATCAGGGACAGTACCCCAGCTAACTATGGCTACACCTTC.

CDR3 protein: CSMPQGGEQFF. The CDR3 coding sequence is TGCAGCATGCCCCAGGGGGGTGAGCAGTTCTTC. V usage is TRBV29-1 and J usage is TRBJ2-1, with a weak D call TRBD1 (7 bases). Looked up from germline, CDR1 is SQVTM and CDR2 is ANQGSEA. The CDR3 extends over 11 amino acids. The germline V and J ends were trimmed by 8 bases and 9 bases, with 14 bases remaining between them.

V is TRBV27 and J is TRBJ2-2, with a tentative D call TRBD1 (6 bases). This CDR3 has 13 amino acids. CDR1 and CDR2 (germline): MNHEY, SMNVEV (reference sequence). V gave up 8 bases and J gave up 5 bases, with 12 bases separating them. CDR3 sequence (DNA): TGTGCCAGCGGGTCACAGGGAACCGGGGAGCTGTTTTTT. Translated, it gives CASGSQGTGELFF.

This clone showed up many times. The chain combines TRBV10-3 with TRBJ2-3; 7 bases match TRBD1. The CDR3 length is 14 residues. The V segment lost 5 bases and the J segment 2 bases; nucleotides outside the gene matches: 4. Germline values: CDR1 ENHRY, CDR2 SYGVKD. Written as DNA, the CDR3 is TGTGCCATCAGTCCAGGACAGGACACAGATACGCAGTATTTT. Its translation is CAISPGQDTDTQYF.

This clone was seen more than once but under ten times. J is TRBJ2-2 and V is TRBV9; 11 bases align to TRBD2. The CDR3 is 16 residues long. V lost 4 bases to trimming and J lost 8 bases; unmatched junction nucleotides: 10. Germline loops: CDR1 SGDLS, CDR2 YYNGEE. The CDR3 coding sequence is TGTGCCAGCAGCATAGCGGGAGGGCCGGGAATGGGGGAGCTGTTTTTT. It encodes CASSIAGGPGMGELFF.

CDR3 in DNA: TGTGCCAGCAGCCGATTAGCGGGAGGGGTCAATGAGCAGTTCTTC. Protein: CASSRLAGGVNEQFF. The chain carries TRBV7-9 and TRBJ2-1; TRBD2 aligns across 11 bases. V was pared by 5 bases and J by 6 bases, with 6 bases of the junction left unmatched. Germline V gene data show CDR1 as SEHNR and CDR2 as FQNEAQ (reference sequence). This CDR3 comprises 15 residues.

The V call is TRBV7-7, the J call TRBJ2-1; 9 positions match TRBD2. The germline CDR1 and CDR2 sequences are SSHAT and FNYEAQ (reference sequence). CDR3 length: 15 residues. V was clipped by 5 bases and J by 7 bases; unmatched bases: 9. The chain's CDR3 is CASSVSSGGRNEQFF. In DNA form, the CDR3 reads TGTGCCAGCAGCGTTAGCAGCGGGGGGCGGAATGAGCAGTTCTTC.

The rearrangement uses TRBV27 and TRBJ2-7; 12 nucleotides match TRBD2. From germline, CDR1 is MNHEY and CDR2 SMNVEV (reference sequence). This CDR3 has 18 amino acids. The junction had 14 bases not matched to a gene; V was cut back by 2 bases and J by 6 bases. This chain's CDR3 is CASSLTPILAGGRGEQYF. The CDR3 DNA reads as TGTGCCAGCAGTTTAACCCCGATTCTAGCGGGAGGGCGAGGCGAGCAGTACTTC.

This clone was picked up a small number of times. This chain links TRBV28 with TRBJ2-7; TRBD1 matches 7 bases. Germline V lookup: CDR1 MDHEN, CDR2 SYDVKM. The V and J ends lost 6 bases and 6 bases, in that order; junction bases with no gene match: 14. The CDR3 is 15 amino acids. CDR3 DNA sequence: TGTGCCAGCAGGTCCAACAGGGGTCCTTTAATCGAGCAGTACTTC. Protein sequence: CASRSNRGPLIEQYF. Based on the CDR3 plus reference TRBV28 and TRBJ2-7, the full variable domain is DVKVTQSSRYLVKRTGEKVFLECVQDMDHENMFWYRQDPGLGLRLIYFSYDVKMKEKGDIPEGYSVSREKKERFSLILESASTNQTSMYLCASRSNRGPLIEQYFGPGTRLTVT.

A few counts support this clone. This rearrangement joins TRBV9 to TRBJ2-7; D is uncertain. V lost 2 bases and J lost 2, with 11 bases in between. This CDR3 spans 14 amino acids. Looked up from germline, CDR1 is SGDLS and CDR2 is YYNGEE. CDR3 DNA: TGTGCCAGCAGCGTGTCTGACGGAGCCTACGAGCAGTACTTC. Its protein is CASSVSDGAYEQYF.

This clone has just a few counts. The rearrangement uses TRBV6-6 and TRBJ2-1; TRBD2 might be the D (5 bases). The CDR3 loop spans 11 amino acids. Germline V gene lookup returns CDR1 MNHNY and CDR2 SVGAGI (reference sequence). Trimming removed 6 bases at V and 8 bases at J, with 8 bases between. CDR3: CASRERDEQFF. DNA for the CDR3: TGTGCCAGCAGGGAGAGGGATGAGCAGTTCTTC.

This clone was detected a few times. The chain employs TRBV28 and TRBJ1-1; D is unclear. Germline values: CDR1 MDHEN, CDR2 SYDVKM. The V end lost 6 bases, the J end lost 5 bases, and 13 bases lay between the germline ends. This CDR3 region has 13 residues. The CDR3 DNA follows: TGTGCCAGCAGGGACTGGGCGAGGACTGAAGCTTTCTTT. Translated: CASRDWARTEAFF.

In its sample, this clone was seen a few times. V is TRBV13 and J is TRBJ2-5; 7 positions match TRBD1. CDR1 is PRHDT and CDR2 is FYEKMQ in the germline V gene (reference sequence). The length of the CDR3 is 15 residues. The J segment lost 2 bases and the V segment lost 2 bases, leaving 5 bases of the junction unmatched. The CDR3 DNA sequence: TGTGCCAGCAGCTTACAGGGGGATCGGCAAGAGACCCAGTACTTC. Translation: CASSLQGDRQETQYF.

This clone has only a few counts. The CDR3 region is CASSRTGGIGSGETQYF. As DNA, the CDR3 is TGTGCCAGCAGCCGGACGGGGGGGATCGGGAGTGGGGAGACCCAGTACTTC. The rearrangement uses TRBV11-2 and TRBJ2-5, with 8 bases aligning to TRBD2. CDR1 SGHAT and CDR2 FQNNGV come from the germline V gene. The trim removed 5 bases at V and 5 bases at J, leaving 16 bases unmatched. CDR3 length: 17 residues.

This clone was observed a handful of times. Here the CDR3 reads CARTSGTEVSGNQPQHF. The CDR3 bases are TGTGCCAGGACCTCCGGGACAGAAGTATCGGGCAATCAGCCCCAGCATTTT. This rearrangement joins TRBV2 to TRBJ1-5, with 7 bases lining up with TRBD1. This CDR3 contains 17 residues. Germline values: CDR1 SNHLY, CDR2 FYNNEI. Losses at the gene ends were 9 bases for V and 2 bases for J; bases not matched to a gene: 16. Combining the CDR3 with reference TRBV2 and TRBJ1-5 gives the whole variable domain EPEVTQTPSHQVTQMGQEVILRCVPISNHLYFYWYRQILGQKVEFLVSFYNNEISEKSEIFDDQFSVERPDGSNFTLKIRSTKLEDSAMYFCARTSGTEVSGNQPQHFGDGTRLSIL.

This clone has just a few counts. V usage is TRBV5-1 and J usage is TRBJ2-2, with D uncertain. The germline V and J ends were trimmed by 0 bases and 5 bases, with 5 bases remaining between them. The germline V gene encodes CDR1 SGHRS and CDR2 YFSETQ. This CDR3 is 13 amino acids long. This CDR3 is CASSLATTGELFF. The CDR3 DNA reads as TGCGCCAGCAGCTTGGCTACGACCGGGGAGCTGTTTTTT.